The TCR beta chain under discussion was sequenced for a study of cytomegalovirus exposure and HLA in healthy donors. Broader study findings: CMV serostatus alone was available as immune exposure information.

As to this clone: Antigen: not known.

The PCR ran on 60 Vbeta and 13 Jbeta primers. Repertoires were generated with immunoSEQ multiplex PCR, while TCRdb's copy carries only in-frame clones and drops some. The repertoire table contains 95,000 to 150,000 clones. This sequence was found in a man between 18 and 29 years old in good health and CMV-seronegative. Specimen: PBMCs.

CDR3 sequence (DNA): TGTGCCAGCACCCCCTTCCAGGGGAGTCAGCCCCAGCATTTT. Its protein product is CASTPFQGSQPQHF. The chain employs TRBV27 and TRBJ1-5; D perhaps matches TRBD1 (6 bases). The CDR3 runs 14 residues. CDR1 and CDR2 from the germline V gene are MNHEY and SMNVEV (reference sequence). The V and J ends lost 7 bases and 6 bases respectively, with 16 bases between them.